A single sample gave rise to the 22 T cell receptor beta chains below, sequenced in a study of CD8 T cells in ankylosing spondylitis. TCRdb reprocessed the 5' RACE reads with MiXCR, giving one entry per CDR3 protein. The sample shows tens of thousands of distinct CDR3 sequences, around 30% of them seen only once. Material for sequencing was blood, either unsorted or a sorted T cell fraction (not recorded which). The receptors here all came from a male donor with ankylosing spondylitis or in good health (not recorded which).

This clonotype was detected many times. The J gene is TRBJ1-4, the V gene TRBV20-1; a weak D match, TRBD1 (5 bases). V lost 1 base and J lost 5, with 11 bases in between. The CDR3 is 14 amino acids. Germline CDR1 reads DFQATT; CDR2 reads SNEGSKA (reference sequence). DNA of the CDR3: TGCAGTGCTAGAGTTCTGGGGGGAAATGAAAAACTGTTTTTT. This codes for CSARVLGGNEKLFF.

This chain links TRBV29-1 with TRBJ2-5, with TRBD2 matching over 7 bases. The V gene end was trimmed by 6 bases and the J gene end by 4 bases; junction bases not matched to a gene: 8. The germline V gene encodes CDR1 SQVTM and CDR2 ANQGSEA. This CDR3 is built from 13 residues. The CDR3 nucleotides are TGCAGCGTCTCTTTAGGCGGGAGAGAGACCCAGTACTTC. Protein product: CSVSLGGRETQYF.

V and J are TRBV7-9 and TRBJ1-1; 7 positions agree with TRBD1. This CDR3 is built from 16 residues. The V and J ends lost 7 bases and 0 bases, in that order; junction bases with no gene match: 11. From germline, CDR1 is SEHNR and CDR2 FQNEAQ (reference sequence). CDR3 in amino acids: CASTQGPGQLNTEAFF. The DNA of the CDR3 is TGTGCCAGCACCCAGGGGCCGGGACAGTTGAACACTGAAGCTTTCTTT.

This clonotype was seen a handful of times. The chain carries TRBV20-1 and TRBJ1-4; TRBD1 is a possible D gene (5 bases). Germline CDR1 and CDR2: DFQATT and SNEGSKA (reference sequence). V lost 5 bases to trimming and J lost 6 bases, with 10 bases between them. The CDR3 is made up of 12 amino acids. This chain's CDR3 is CSAFWGDEKLFF. In DNA form, the CDR3 reads TGCAGTGCTTTCTGGGGCGATGAAAAACTGTTTTTT.

The chain's CDR3 is CASSQVSTSGITDTQYF. For the CDR3, the DNA is TGTGCCAGCAGCCAAGTATCTACTAGCGGCATCACAGATACGCAGTATTTT. This chain connects TRBV3-1 to TRBJ2-3; 8 bases line up with TRBD2. V lost 1 base, J lost 2 bases, and 8 bases stayed unmatched. The CDR3 is 17 residues long. In germline, CDR1 is LGHDT, CDR2 YNNKEL (reference sequence).

J is TRBJ1-1 and V is TRBV7-3; no clear D gene. The CDR3 extends over 13 amino acids. The germline gives CDR1 SGHTA, CDR2 FQGTGA. The V and J ends lost 2 bases and 5 bases respectively, with 9 bases between them. CDR3: CASSLEGTTEAFF. As DNA, the CDR3 is TGTGCCAGCAGCTTAGAGGGTACGACTGAAGCTTTCTTT.

The CDR3 region has the DNA TGCGCCAGCAGCTTGCAGGACGGTCACAAAAGGGATGGCTACACCTTC. This translates into CASSLQDGHKRDGYTF. The chain employs TRBV5-1 and TRBJ1-2; D gene ambiguous. The V end was cut by 1 base, the J end by 6 bases, with 19 bases between. There are 16 residues in the CDR3. Germline CDR1 is SGHRS and CDR2 is YFSETQ. The entire variable domain, with the rest obtained from reference TRBV5-1 and TRBJ1-2, is as follows: KAGVTQTPRYLIKTRGQQVTLSCSPISGHRSVSWYQQTPGQGLQFLFEYFSETQRNKGNFPGRFSGRQFSNSRSEMNVSTLELGDSALYLCASSLQDGHKRDGYTFGSGTRLTVV.

This clonotype has just a few counts. This chain connects TRBV27 to TRBJ2-3; D uncertain. Germline assignment: CDR1 MNHEY and CDR2 SMNVEV (reference sequence). This CDR3 has 16 residues. V gave up 2 bases and J gave up 0 bases, with 12 bases separating them. The CDR3 sequence is CASSLNPSLSTDTQYF. The CDR3 DNA sequence: TGTGCCAGCAGTTTAAACCCCTCTCTTAGCACAGATACGCAGTATTTT.

The chain joins TRBV5-1 to TRBJ1-2; tentative D call: TRBD1 (6 bases). With 2 bases removed from V and 6 bases from J, the gap between germline ends came to 11 bases. This CDR3 spans 13 amino acids. Germline CDR1 is SGHRS and CDR2 is YFSETQ. This CDR3 reads CASSFGQRDGYTF. The CDR3 nucleotides are TGCGCCAGCAGCTTTGGACAGCGAGATGGCTACACCTTC.

This chain uses TRBV5-1 with TRBJ1-3; 7 nucleotides line up with TRBD1. This CDR3 contains 14 residues. CDR1 is SGHRS and CDR2 is YFSETQ in the germline V gene. V lost 7 bases, J lost 3 bases, and 7 bases stayed unmatched. CDR3 nucleotides: TGCGCCAGCGACTTGACAGGGAGTGGAAACACCATATATTTT. This translates into CASDLTGSGNTIYF.

The table lists this clonotype with many counts. This chain joins TRBV24-1 and TRBJ2-3; D gene uncertain. Germline V gives CDR1 KGHDR, CDR2 SFDVKD. The CDR3 contains 12 residues. Trimming removed 7 bases from V and 5 bases from J, with 9 bases in between. The DNA of the CDR3 is TGTGCCACCAGGGGATATGGAGATACGCAGTATTTT. Translated: CATRGYGDTQYF.

V usage is TRBV7-9 and J usage is TRBJ2-3; 10 positions match TRBD2. This CDR3 has 16 residues. The germline V gene has CDR1 SEHNR and CDR2 FQNEAQ (reference sequence). Trimming at V came to 3 bases and at J to 2 bases, leaving 5 bases not matched to a gene. The CDR3 protein is CASSLALAGSTDTQYF. The CDR3 nucleotides are TGTGCCAGCAGCTTGGCACTAGCGGGGTCCACAGATACGCAGTATTTT.

This clonotype was counted a few times. V usage is TRBV5-4 and J usage is TRBJ2-7, with no clear D. Germline CDR1 reads SGHNT; CDR2 reads YYREEE (reference sequence). The ends were cut back, 2 bases at V and 2 bases at J, with 5 bases in the middle. The CDR3 loop spans 12 amino acids. The CDR3 loop is CASSFGTYEQYF. The CDR3 DNA follows: TGTGCCAGCAGCTTTGGGACCTACGAGCAGTACTTC.

The J gene is TRBJ1-2, the V gene TRBV7-9; D is undetermined. With 0 bases removed from V and 6 bases from J, the gap between germline ends came to 11 bases. Germline CDR1 SEHNR, CDR2 FQNEAQ (reference sequence). This CDR3 contains 14 residues. The CDR3: CASSLAMAINGYTF. CDR3 coding DNA: TGTGCCAGCAGCTTAGCGATGGCAATAAATGGCTACACCTTC.

This clonotype appeared a few times. This sequence joins TRBV5-1 and TRBJ1-6; D uncertain. Trimming left V 0 bases short and J 16 bases short, with 14 bases between. This CDR3 region has 13 residues. Germline values: CDR1 SGHRS, CDR2 YFSETQ. CDR3 DNA: TGCGCCAGCAGCTTGGGACCCCGGGCCTTGCTCCACTTT. As protein: CASSLGPRALLHF.

The rearrangement joins TRBV2 to TRBJ2-5; 7 bases are shared with TRBD1. The CDR3 contains 14 residues. J was trimmed by 2 bases and V by 4 bases; bases with no gene match: 4. Germline loops: CDR1 SNHLY, CDR2 FYNNEI. The DNA for the CDR3 is TGTGCCAGCAGTGGACAGGGTGGTCAAGAGACCCAGTACTTC. This sequence encodes CASSGQGGQETQYF.

This clonotype turned up a few times. The rearrangement joins TRBV9 to TRBJ1-1; weak D call: TRBD1 (6 bases). Germline assignment: CDR1 SGDLS and CDR2 YYNGEE. Deletions cut 0 bases from V and 4 bases from J, with 16 bases between. The CDR3 is made up of 16 amino acids. The CDR3 region is CASSVALNRETTEAFF. The CDR3 nucleotides read TGTGCCAGCAGCGTAGCTCTCAACAGGGAGACCACTGAAGCTTTCTTT.

In DNA, the CDR3 is TGTGCCAGCAGCTTCTCCCGGGGGGGGGACAGGGGGACTAGCGGGCGTTTCTACGAGCAGTACTTC. This gives the protein CASSFSRGGDRGTSGRFYEQYF. This sequence joins TRBV5-6 and TRBJ2-7; TRBD2 is a possible D gene (12 bases). This CDR3 is built from 22 residues. Trimming left V 2 bases short and J 3 bases short, with 36 bases between. CDR1 is SGHDT and CDR2 is YYEEEE in the germline V gene.

The chain employs TRBV5-1 and TRBJ2-1, with D perhaps TRBD1 (6 bases). This CDR3 spans 14 amino acids. V lost 4 bases and J lost 3, with 11 bases in between. Germline CDR1 and CDR2: SGHRS and YFSETQ. CDR3 bases: TGCGCCAGCAGCCAGGGGTGGCGCTACAATGAGCAGTTCTTC. Protein: CASSQGWRYNEQFF.

V and J are TRBV11-2 and TRBJ2-3; 8 bases line up with TRBD2. This CDR3 region has 16 residues. The V segment lost 1 base and the J segment 2 bases; nucleotides outside the gene matches: 5. Germline V lookup: CDR1 SGHAT, CDR2 FQNNGV. The CDR3 loop is CASSLVLGLATDTQYF. The CDR3 DNA sequence: TGTGCCAGCAGCTTAGTTCTCGGACTAGCCACAGATACGCAGTATTTT.

The V and J genes are TRBV7-9 and TRBJ2-7; a weak D match, TRBD1 (5 bases). The germline gives CDR1 SEHNR, CDR2 FQNEAQ (reference sequence). The CDR3 runs 14 residues. V lost 4 bases and J lost 2, with 12 bases in between. CDR3 DNA sequence: TGTGCCAGCAGCTCGAGTACGGACACCTACGAGCAGTACTTC. Translation: CASSSSTDTYEQYF. The full variable domain, with the rest looked up from reference TRBV7-9 and TRBJ2-7, is DTGVSQNPRHKITKRGQNVTFRCDPISEHNRLYWYRQTLGQGPEFLTYFQNEAQLEKSRLLSDRFSAERPKGSFSTLEIQRTEQGDSAMYLCASSSSTDTYEQYFGPGTRLTVT.

The chain joins TRBV4-1 to TRBJ1-5, with 7 positions matching TRBD1. With 2 bases clipped from V and 5 bases from J, the junction kept 3 bases outside the gene matches. The CDR3 covers 14 residues. The germline V gene has CDR1 MGHRA and CDR2 YSYEKL. The chain's CDR3 is CASSQPGGHQPQHF. CDR3 bases: TGCGCCAGCAGCCAACCAGGGGGGCATCAGCCCCAGCATTTT.